In this sample, the clone carrying this T cell receptor beta chain turned up many times. Antigen unknown. Trimming took 11 bases from V and 2 from J, leaving 17 bases between them. The germline CDR1 and CDR2 sequences are KGHSH and LQKENI. The CDR3 has 14 residues. MiXCR was run by TCRdb on the 5' RACE reads, yielding one entry per CDR3 protein. The data show about 250,000 distinct CDR3 sequences, 15% seen once. The source of the sample is a study of T-cell memory formation after mild COVID-19. At the level of the study: Among the donors, TCR clusters were largely specific to each donor.

Points from the study as a whole: CD4+ contracting clones lay mainly in CM and EM, CD8+ ones in EMRA. Clones that contracted from day 15 to 85 were balanced CD4/CD8, while later expanders leaned CD4+.

This chain joins TRBV18 and TRBJ2-3; D perhaps matches TRBD2 (5 bases). This sequence was found in an adult woman who had mild COVID-19 (a few samples of this study predate the infection). Cell type and time point are not known. Sequenced: PBMCs or a T cell subset sorted from them (not recorded which). In nucleotides, the CDR3 is TGTGCCGGGCGTGAGGGCCTCAACACAGATACGCAGTATTTT. Translated, it gives CAGREGLNTDTQYF.